This T cell receptor (beta chain) stems from a study of blood T cell repertoires in COVID-19. About the study: The United States, Italy and Spain provided the acute and convalescent COVID-19 samples. T cells, B-cell-depleted T cells, or PBMCs supplied cDNA or gDNA.

The CDR3 runs 15 residues. The V end was cut by 5 bases, the J end by 4 bases, with 17 bases between. In germline, CDR1 is SGHAT, CDR2 FQNNGV. Original data processing: Estimated nucleated cell counts came from reference gene primer amplification. Using immunoSEQ multiplex PCR, the repertoire was profiled, and TCRdb retains in-frame clones only, with some absent. V, J and clone size are those of that table, while D and trimming were read from the DNA. The table includes 110,000 to 150,000 clones, about 80% detected once. The source of this sequence is a woman of 80 years or more with acute or convalescent COVID-19. Sequenced sample: peripheral blood. This chain joins TRBV11-2 and TRBJ2-5; possibly TRBD2 for D (6 bases). CDR3 protein: CASSRTGGIGETQYF. The CDR3 DNA is TGTGCCAGCAGCCGGACCGGGGGTATAGGAGAGACCCAGTACTTC. Together with reference TRBV11-2 and TRBJ2-5, the CDR3 gives the full variable domain: EAGVAQSPRYKIIEKRQSVAFWCNPISGHATLYWYQQILGQGPKLLIQFQNNGVVDDSQLPKDRFSAERLKGVDSTLKIQPAKLEDSAVYLCASSRTGGIGETQYFGPGTRLLVL.